Listed below are T cell receptor beta chains from one sample, sequenced in a study of shared clonotypes between healthy human individuals. Libraries were prepared by immunoSEQ multiplex PCR; TCRdb keeps only in-frame clonotypes and omits some of them. The data hold roughly 1.4 million clones, with around 98.5% observed a single time. Sequencing was performed on naive CD4+ T cells sorted from blood. These receptors all stem from a man in his thirties or forties in good health. The CDR3 runs from the conserved cysteine through the conserved F or W. The D gene is left open where the match is weak. Expanded clones get a size class; other rows say once, few or many, or leave the size out.

TRBJ2-5,few,TRBV18,.,TGTGCCAGCTCACCAATTCAAGAGACCCAGTACTTC,CASSPIQETQYF
TRBJ2-7,.,TRBV7-2,.,TGTGCCAGCAGCTTCTACTACGAGCAGTACTTC,CASSFYYEQYF
TRBJ2-3,.,TRBV9,.,TGTGCCAGCAGCGTGGTGAGCACAGATACGCAGTATTTT,CASSVVSTDTQYF
TRBJ1-5,.,TRBV29-1,.,TGCAGGTATCGGTCCCAGCATTTT,CRYRSQHF
TRBJ2-3,.,TRBV6-1,TRBD2,TGTGCCAGCAGTGAATTAGCGGGAGGTGGGAATACGCAGTATTTT,CASSELAGGGNTQYF
TRBJ2-3,.,TRBV7-2,.,TGTGCCAGCAGCTGGGGATTGGTCGGCCCAGTTGCGCAGTATTTT,CASSWGLVGPVAQYF
TRBJ2-7,once,TRBV7-8,.,TGTGCCAGCAGCTTAGCCGAAATAAGCTCCTACGAGCAGTACTTC,CASSLAEISSYEQYF
TRBJ2-2,.,TRBV6-5,TRBD2,TGTGCCAGCACCGGAGCGGGGTGGGGCACCGGGGAGCTGTTTTTT,CASTGAGWGTGELFF
TRBJ2-7,.,TRBV4-1,.,TGCGCCAGCAGCCAAGATCTAGCAGGGGCCTACGAGCAGTACTTC,CASSQDLAGAYEQYF
TRBJ1-4,.,TRBV5-1,.,TGCGCCAGCAGCTTGGATGTCAGGGCGGTCTCCCGAGAAAAACTGTTTTTT,CASSLDVRAVSREKLFF
TRBJ2-7,.,TRBV18,.,TGTGCCAGCTCACCGAGGCAAGTGCGGGATCTTCCTCAGGACGAGCAGTACTTC,CASSPRQVRDLPQDEQYF
TRBJ2-1,.,TRBV14,.,TGTGCCAGCAGCGGAGTGATAAGGACTCCCCATGAGCAGTTCTTC,CASSGVIRTPHEQFF
TRBJ2-2,.,TRBV4-2,.,TGTGCCAGCAGCCAGGTTTCTTTCCGTGAGACCGGGGAGCTGTTTTTT,CASSQVSFRETGELFF
TRBJ2-7,.,TRBV13,TRBD1,TGTGCCAGCAGACAGACAGGGGGCTCCTCCTACGAGCAGTACTTC,CASRQTGGSSYEQYF